Below, 17 T cell receptor beta chains from the same sample are listed, as sequenced in a study of T cell responses to AZD1222 COVID-19 vaccine (dated by TCRdb to about 2021). The time point label on this specimen signifies: baseline before first vaccination. The method behind the library was the immunoSEQ multiplex PCR assay. TCRdb took over this immuneACCESS table, retaining in-frame rearrangements with V and J assigned. Such tables are incomplete; in checked studies, under half of the missing clones stem from an unresolved V gene, and the remainder is unexplained. Present in this sample are over 100,000 clones, roughly 90% of which were seen just once. The top ten hold 6.5% to 9% of the sample. Sequences were derived from peripheral blood, sampled on day 0 of AZD1222 vaccination. Every receptor here comes from an adult in good health.

This chain links TRBV9 with TRBJ1-1; 7 bases fit TRBD1. Germline assignment: CDR1 SGDLS and CDR2 YYNGEE. The CDR3 extends over 17 amino acids. Trimming removed 3 bases from V and 0 bases from J; junction bases left unmatched: 11. In nucleotides, the CDR3 is TGTGCCAGCAGCGCTACCTCCCGACAGGGATTGAACACTGAAGCTTTCTTT. As protein: CASSATSRQGLNTEAFF.

The rearrangement joins TRBV19 to TRBJ1-5; maybe TRBD1 (6 bases). The CDR3 has 13 amino acids. Germline V CDR1 and CDR2: LNHDA, SQIVND (reference sequence). V lost 8 bases and J 7 bases, leaving 15 bases between the germline ends. As DNA, the CDR3 is TGTGCCAGTCGGAACAGGCAGGGGCAGCCCCAGCATTTT. Residues: CASRNRQGQPQHF.

This chain connects TRBV7-9 to TRBJ2-7, with 11 bases matching TRBD2. CDR3 size: 16 residues. The germline V gene encodes CDR1 SEHNR and CDR2 FQNEAQ (reference sequence). With 0 bases clipped from V and 7 bases from J, the junction kept 8 bases outside the gene matches. CDR3 loop: CASSLAGLAGGSEQYF. The CDR3 nucleotides are TGTGCCAGCAGCTTAGCCGGACTAGCGGGCGGGTCGGAGCAGTACTTC.

This chain joins TRBV12-5 and TRBJ1-2, with D possibly being TRBD1 (5 bases). Trimming cost V 0 bases and J 5 bases, with 16 bases left between them. CDR1 and CDR2 (germline): LGHNT, FRNRAP. This CDR3 has 16 amino acids. DNA for the CDR3: TGTGCTAGTGGTTTGGTATATTCAGGGTTAGTGTATGGCTACACCTTC. It translates to CASGLVYSGLVYGYTF.

The chain recombines TRBV5-1 with TRBJ1-5, with 8 bases matching TRBD1. The junction had 1 base not matched to a gene; V was cut back by 0 bases and J by 5 bases. The CDR3 extends over 14 amino acids. Germline CDR1 is SGHRS and CDR2 is YFSETQ. CDR3 sequence: CASSLAGGHQPQHF. The CDR3, as DNA: TGCGCCAGCAGCTTGGCAGGGGGCCATCAGCCCCAGCATTTT.

J is TRBJ1-2 and V is TRBV30; D is unclear. From germline, CDR1 is GTSNPN and CDR2 SVGIG (reference sequence). This CDR3 comprises 12 residues. The V gene lost 0 bases and the J gene lost 5 bases, with 7 bases spanning the gap. Here the CDR3 DNA reads TGTGCCTGGAGTGTACAACCATATGGCTACACCTTC. Amino acids: CAWSVQPYGYTF.

V and J are TRBV11-3 and TRBJ2-7, with D tentatively TRBD1 or TRBD2 (5 bases each). The CDR3 length is 15 residues. The V and J ends lost 7 bases and 3 bases respectively, with 19 bases between them. CDR1 is SGHNT and CDR2 is YENEEA in the germline V gene. CDR3 sequence (DNA): TGTGCCAGCACCTTTCCAGGGAGAAGCCTCTACGAGCAGTACTTC. Residues: CASTFPGRSLYEQYF. Supplemented by reference TRBV11-3 and TRBJ2-7, the full variable domain reads EAGVVQSPRYKIIEKKQPVAFWCNPISGHNTLYWYLQNLGQGPELLIRYENEEAVDDSQLPKDRFSAERLKGVDSTLKIQPAELGDSAVYLCASTFPGRSLYEQYFGPGTRLTVT.

The V and J genes are TRBV19 and TRBJ2-2; TRBD1 matches 7 bases. V was pared by 11 bases and J by 5 bases, with 8 bases of the junction left unmatched. CDR1 is LNHDA and CDR2 is SQIVND in the germline V gene (reference sequence). The CDR3 runs 13 residues. The CDR3 coding sequence is TGTGCCTCCGGGGACAGCTTTACCGGGGAGCTGTTTTTT. This codes for CASGDSFTGELFF.

CDR3 nucleotides: TGTGCCAGCCGACAGGGGTTAAATCAGCCCCAGCATTTT. This gives the protein CASRQGLNQPQHF. This sequence joins TRBV18 and TRBJ1-5; 8 bases align to TRBD1. The CDR3 runs to 13 residues. Germline lookup yields CDR1 KGHSH and CDR2 LQKENI. J lost 4 bases, V lost 8 bases, and 4 bases had no gene match.

The CDR3 DNA follows: TGCAGCGTGCCCCCCCGGGACGGATTAAACTATGGCTACACCTTC. Amino acids: CSVPPRDGLNYGYTF. This chain connects TRBV29-1 to TRBJ1-2; perhaps TRBD1 as D (5 bases). This CDR3 is built from 15 residues. V shed 6 bases and J shed 2 bases, with 19 bases lying between them. The germline CDR1 and CDR2 sequences are SQVTM and ANQGSEA.

The chain joins TRBV5-4 to TRBJ2-1; 13 nucleotides match TRBD2. The junction had 10 bases not matched to a gene; V was cut back by 4 bases and J by 0 bases. The CDR3 runs to 19 residues. Germline-derived CDR1 and CDR2 are SGHNT and YYREEE (reference sequence). As DNA, the CDR3 is TGTGCCAGCAGCAGGCCCGGGACTAGCGGGATGAGCTCCTACAATGAGCAGTTCTTC. Protein product: CASSRPGTSGMSSYNEQFF.

J is TRBJ1-1 and V is TRBV10-3; 7 positions match TRBD1. V lost 1 base and J lost 3; bases outside the gene matches: 5. Germline V gene lookup returns CDR1 ENHRY and CDR2 SYGVKD. This CDR3 comprises 15 residues. The CDR3: CAISELTGDDTEAFF. The CDR3 region has the DNA TGTGCCATCAGTGAGTTAACAGGGGATGACACTGAAGCTTTCTTT.

A word on this clone: The sample holds other DNA sequences that translate to the same CDR3. This chain uses TRBV6-6 with TRBJ1-4, with TRBD1 as a possible D gene (5 bases). The CDR3 extends over 11 amino acids. Trimming shortened V by 6 bases and J by 7 bases, and 6 bases separated the two germline ends. The V gene's germline CDR1 is MNHNY and CDR2 SVGAGI (reference sequence). The CDR3 reads CASRGGEKLFF. The CDR3 DNA reads TGTGCCAGCAGGGGGGGTGAAAAACTGTTTTTT.

In this sample, this clone turned up once. A read error is possible here, since a much larger clone lies one base away. The chain is built from TRBV27 and TRBJ1-4, with TRBD1 as a possible D gene (5 bases). From germline, CDR1 is MNHEY and CDR2 SMNVEV (reference sequence). This CDR3 has 15 amino acids. Trimming cost V 4 bases and J 2 bases, with 11 bases left between them. As DNA, the CDR3 is TGTGCCAGCAGTTCCGGGGGAGGGACTAATGAAAAACTGTTTTTT. Translating gives CASSSGGGTNEKLFF.

This chain joins TRBV6-5 and TRBJ1-1; TRBD1 might be the D (6 bases). The CDR3 totals 16 residues. V gave up 2 bases and J gave up 0 bases, with 13 bases separating them. Germline-derived CDR1 and CDR2 are MNHEY and SVGAGI. The CDR3 reads CASSYGVGTMNTEAFF. The CDR3 DNA is TGTGCCAGCAGTTACGGGGTTGGGACAATGAACACTGAAGCTTTCTTT.

This chain connects TRBV18 to TRBJ1-2; 7 nucleotides match TRBD1. This CDR3 is built from 12 residues. Germline V gives CDR1 KGHSH, CDR2 LQKENI. V was pared by 3 bases and J by 7 bases, with 2 bases of the junction left unmatched. The DNA for the CDR3 is TGTGCCAGCTCACCGACAGGGTCTGGCTACACCTTC. Translated, it gives CASSPTGSGYTF.

The V and J genes are TRBV7-2 and TRBJ1-5, with 7 bases fitting TRBD1. V lost 1 base and J lost 2; bases outside the gene matches: 5. The CDR3 totals 16 residues. The germline V gene has CDR1 SGHTA and CDR2 FQGNSA. The CDR3 DNA follows: TGTGCCAGCAGCTTAGATGGAGGGGGCGGCAATCAGCCCCAGCATTTT. Protein: CASSLDGGGGNQPQHF.